This record concerns one T cell receptor beta chain sequence. This specimen belongs to a study of cytomegalovirus exposure and HLA in healthy donors. The PCR was carried out with 60 Vbeta primers and 13 Jbeta primers. Sequenced by immunoSEQ multiplex PCR; TCRdb stores in-frame clones only, minus some. The top ten hold about 1.3% of the sample, which has around 150,000 clones, roughly 73% seen once. This CDR3 comprises 13 residues. In germline, CDR1 is SGHTA, CDR2 FQGNSA. The V gene lost 1 base and the J gene lost 10 bases, with 11 bases spanning the gap. Material for sequencing was PBMCs. The V and J genes are TRBV7-2 and TRBJ1-3; maybe TRBD1 (5 bases). The TCR originated in a woman aged 25-40 years in good health and CMV-seronegative. CDR3 coding DNA: TGTGCCAGCAGCTTAGACGGTAGGGGAACCATATATTTT. Protein: CASSLDGRGTIYF.